The rows below give T cell receptor beta chains drawn from one sample of a study of T cell repertoires in cytomegalovirus infection. TCRdb reprocessed the reads with MiXCR, giving one entry per CDR3 protein. The repertoire includes some 560,000 distinct CDR3 sequences, 40% of them detected once, and 40% to 60% sits in the top ten. Their recognized antigens are unknown. The source material was cultured PBMCs, sampled from culture after CMV antigen stimulation. The receptor set was obtained from a human donor in good health (CMV status not recorded). Some clones in this sample may be carry-over from other donors' samples. Both conserved end residues are part of each CDR3. A D gene is named only where the DNA matches it firmly. Expanded clones get a size class; other rows say once, few or many, or leave the size out.

>-|-|TRBV2|TRBJ1-6
CASSSSNNSPLHF
TGTGCCAGCAGTTCCAGTAATAATTCACCCCTCCACTTT
>many|-|TRBV7-2|TRBJ2-7
CASSFEAGTHEQYF
TGTGCCAGCAGCTTCGAGGCAGGGACCCACGAGCAGTACTTC
>once|-|TRBV20-1|TRBJ2-1
CSAPPASSYNEQFF
TGCAGTGCCCCACCGGCAAGCTCCTACAATGAGCAGTTCTTC
>-|-|TRBV4-1|TRBJ2-2
CASSQLEGIDTGELFF
TGCGCCAGCAGCCAATTAGAAGGGATAGACACCGGGGAGCTGTTTTTT
>-|TRBD1|TRBV5-4|TRBJ1-4
CASSLEQGQGGLFF
TGTGCCAGCAGCTTGGAACAGGGGCAAGGCGGACTGTTTTTT
>-|TRBD2|TRBV25-1|TRBJ2-7
CASSARTSGRGEQYF
TGTGCCAGCAGTGCCCGAACTAGCGGGAGAGGCGAGCAGTACTTC
>-|-|TRBV3-1|TRBJ1-2
CASSQFLGGGGYTF
TGTGCCAGCAGCCAATTTCTCGGCGGAGGTGGCTACACCTTC
>-|-|TRBV7-6|TRBJ1-1
CASLMKSFF
TGTGCCAGCTTGATGAAATCTTTCTTT
>few|-|TRBV7-6|TRBJ1-5
CASTLVQANQPQHF
TGTGCCAGCACCTTAGTTCAGGCTAATCAGCCCCAGCATTTT
>once|TRBD2|TRBV29-1|TRBJ2-1
CSVRTSTNEQFF
TGCAGCGTCCGGACTAGCACGAATGAGCAGTTCTTC
>-|-|TRBV10-3|TRBJ2-7
CAISRDLYEQYF
TGTGCCATCTCCCGGGACCTTTACGAGCAGTACTTC
>-|-|TRBV7-9|TRBJ2-3
CASSARDKPDTQYF
TGTGCCAGCAGCGCCCGGGACAAACCAGATACGCAGTATTTT
>once|-|TRBV20-1|TRBJ2-2
CSASEGWTELFF
TGCAGTGCTAGTGAGGGGTGGACGGAGCTGTTTTTT
>-|-|TRBV7-2|TRBJ1-3
CASSPRVGTIYF
TGTGCCAGCAGCCCCAGGGTAGGCACCATATATTTT
>once|TRBD1|TRBV7-2|TRBJ1-2
CASSRATGVNYGYTF
TGTGCCAGCAGCCGAGCGACAGGGGTAAACTATGGCTACACCTTC
>-|-|TRBV4-1|TRBJ2-7
CASSQDSEGYEQYF
TGTGCCAGCAGCCAAGATTCAGAGGGCTACGAGCAGTACTTC
>many|TRBD1|TRBV7-8|TRBJ2-1
CASSPAGQGSNEQFF
TGTGCCAGCAGCCCAGCGGGACAGGGCAGCAATGAGCAGTTCTTC